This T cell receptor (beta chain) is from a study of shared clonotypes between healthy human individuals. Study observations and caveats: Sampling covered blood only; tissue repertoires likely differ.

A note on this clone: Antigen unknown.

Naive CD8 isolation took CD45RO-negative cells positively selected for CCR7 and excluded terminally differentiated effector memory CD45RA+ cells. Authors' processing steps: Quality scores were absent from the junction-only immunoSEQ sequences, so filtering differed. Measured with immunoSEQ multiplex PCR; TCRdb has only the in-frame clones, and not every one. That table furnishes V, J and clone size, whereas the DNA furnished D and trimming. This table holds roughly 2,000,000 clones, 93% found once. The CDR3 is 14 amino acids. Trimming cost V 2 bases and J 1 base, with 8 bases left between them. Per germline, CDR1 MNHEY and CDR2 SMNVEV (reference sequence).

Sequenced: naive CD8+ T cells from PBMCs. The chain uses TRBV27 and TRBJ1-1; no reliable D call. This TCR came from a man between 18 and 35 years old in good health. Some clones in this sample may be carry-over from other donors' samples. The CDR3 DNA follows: TGTGCCAGCAGTTTAGCGAGGGCGAACACTGAAGCTTTCTTT. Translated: CASSLARANTEAFF.